The 8 T cell receptor beta chains given below trace back to one sample, sequenced in a study of long-term antiretroviral therapy in people with HIV. An immunoSEQ assay, version v3.0, was performed at survey level. Clones were sequenced by immunoSEQ multiplex PCR, and TCRdb holds only the in-frame ones, with some missing. The table has about 20,000 clones, 86% seen once; the top ten hold approximately 4.6%. The sequenced sample was unsorted PBMCs, obtained 1.3 years after starting antiretroviral therapy. The origin of the receptors is a man between 60 and 75 years old with HIV.

This clone has a single count. CDR3 sequence reads: CASSYGQTNTGELFF. The CDR3 bases are TGTGCCAGCAGTTATGGACAGACAAACACCGGGGAGCTGTTTTTT. The genes are TRBV6-5 and TRBJ2-2, with TRBD1 as a possible D gene (6 bases). Germline-derived CDR1 and CDR2 are MNHEY and SVGAGI. The ends were cut back, 3 bases at V and 2 bases at J, with 10 bases in the middle. The CDR3 spans 15 residues.

V and J are TRBV5-6 and TRBJ2-5; 7 nucleotides agree with TRBD2. Germline V gives CDR1 SGHDT, CDR2 YYEEEE. V gave up 4 bases and J gave up 1 base; unmatched junction bases: 10. This CDR3 has 16 amino acids. The CDR3 here is CASSEKLASGQETQYF. As DNA, the CDR3 is TGTGCCAGCAGCGAAAAACTAGCGTCCGGCCAAGAGACCCAGTACTTC.

The chain couples TRBV13 to TRBJ2-5; 11 nucleotides match TRBD2. Losses at the gene ends were 6 bases for V and 5 bases for J; bases not matched to a gene: 11. Germline CDR1 is PRHDT and CDR2 is FYEKMQ (reference sequence). CDR3 size: 16 residues. The CDR3 coding sequence is TGTGCCAGCAGAACGAATAGCGGGGGGGCGCACGAGACCCAGTACTTC. This gives the protein CASRTNSGGAHETQYF.

This sequence joins TRBV5-4 and TRBJ2-3, with 8 bases lining up with TRBD2. The CDR3 is made up of 15 amino acids. After removal of 5 bases from V and 4 bases from J, the junction contained 9 bases not matched to a gene. The germline gives CDR1 SGHNT, CDR2 YYREEE (reference sequence). In DNA, the CDR3 is TGTGCCAGCAGACTAAGCGGGAGTTTATCAGATACGCAGTATTTT. Its translation: CASRLSGSLSDTQYF.

The V gene is TRBV29-1, the J gene TRBJ2-2; D not resolved. The V gene lost 5 bases and the J gene lost 6 bases, with 13 bases spanning the gap. Germline lookup yields CDR1 SQVTM and CDR2 ANQGSEA. CDR3 length equals 13 residues. The CDR3 region has the DNA TGCAGCGTTTCCTCGGACGGGTCCGGGGAGCTGTTTTTT. It yields the protein CSVSSDGSGELFF.

The chain is built from TRBV5-1 and TRBJ1-2; D gene uncertain. V dropped 4 bases and J dropped 4 bases, with 23 bases sitting between them. CDR1 and CDR2 from the germline V gene are SGHRS and YFSETQ. The CDR3 spans 17 residues. This CDR3 reads CASSPWSGGKTGYGYTF. CDR3 DNA sequence: TGCGCCAGCAGCCCCTGGTCGGGCGGGAAAACGGGCTATGGCTACACCTTC.

The chain employs TRBV5-5 and TRBJ1-5; 7 nucleotides align to TRBD1. The germline gives CDR1 SGHKS, CDR2 YYEKEE (reference sequence). The CDR3 totals 18 residues. J lost 0 bases, V lost 1 base, and 10 bases had no gene match. The CDR3 loop reads CASSLKGFWDSSNQPQHF. The CDR3 nucleotides are TGTGCCAGCAGCTTGAAGGGGTTTTGGGACAGTAGCAATCAGCCCCAGCATTTT.

The CDR3 sequence: CASSPQGLAGGPEQYF. CDR3 coding DNA: TGCGCCAGCAGCCCGCAAGGGCTAGCGGGAGGGCCCGAGCAGTACTTC. This chain links TRBV5-1 with TRBJ2-7, with 12 bases identical to TRBD2. The germline CDR1 and CDR2 sequences are SGHRS and YFSETQ. Trimming removed 4 bases from V and 6 bases from J; junction bases left unmatched: 11. This CDR3 comprises 16 residues.